This T cell receptor beta chain came from a study of blood T cell repertoires in COVID-19 (dated by TCRdb to 2020 to 2022). Background for the entire study: The collaborator samples originated in the United States, Italy and Spain and spanned the acute and convalescent phases of COVID-19. The material from the prospective study consisted of cDNA or gDNA derived from T cells, B-cell-depleted T cells, or PBMCs. Subjects who had been exposed to COVID-19, were actively infected with it, or had recovered from it provided the deeply sampled blood TCRbeta repertoires that made up the dataset. The repertoires were made available in a free public database intended to serve as a resource for research on the immune response to SARS-CoV-2. Samples came from the ongoing ImmuneRACE study (first 160 participants) plus 1,254 subjects from 6 global collaborators. The sample metadata nearly always contained a de-identified subject ID, COVID-19 status, age in years and sex. Where HLA class I and class II types were available, the types were taken from metadata supplied by the sample provider, not from assay-based typing. Findings and caveats that apply to the study as a whole: The quantity of clinical and demographic metadata differed by source and by participant and was supplied without curation.

The immunoSEQ Assay, a bias-controlled multiplex PCR, was used to amplify TCRbeta CDR3 regions from genomic DNA. The source study handled its data this way. The number of nucleated cells in each sample was estimated by amplification of reference gene primers within the assay. Sequence reads were collapsed and filtered to measure the absolute abundance of every unique TCRbeta CDR3 rearrangement. For each sample, productive Simpson clonality was calculated as the square root of Simpson's diversity index over productive rearrangements. TCRdb obtained this table from immuneACCESS and retained in-frame rearrangements with V and J assigned. These tables miss some clones; where compared with another copy, unresolved V genes account for less than half of the shortfall, and the remainder is unexplained. That table furnishes V, J and clone size, whereas the DNA furnished D and trimming. The sample data list 30,000 to 40,000 clones, and 87% of these were observed just once. The biggest ten clones account for 10% of the sample.

The collaborating institutions used their own protocols to collect whole blood in K2EDTA tubes. For TCRbeta analysis, collaborators shipped samples in one of three forms: frozen whole blood, isolated PBMCs, or DNA extracted from either of those sample types. As concerns this clone: Its binding antigen is unknown. No much larger clone exists at a distance of one base, and base qualities are not known.

The V end loses 4 bases and the J end loses 1 base, and a stretch of 11 bases separates them. The CDR3 measures 14 amino acids from cysteine to phenylalanine. Just the 42-base CDR3 DNA is kept, in frame starting at base 1. According to the germline V gene, CDR1 reads SGHDT and CDR2 reads YYEEEE. The specimen sequenced was peripheral blood. The sequence was collected from a man older than 75 with active COVID-19. This chain is built from TRBV5-6 and TRBJ1-1; the D gene is perhaps TRBD1, on 5 matching bases. This receptor has the CDR3 CASSLLGRNTEAFF. Here is the DNA: TGTGCCAGCAGCCTGTTGGGGCGGAACACTGAAGCTTTCTTT.